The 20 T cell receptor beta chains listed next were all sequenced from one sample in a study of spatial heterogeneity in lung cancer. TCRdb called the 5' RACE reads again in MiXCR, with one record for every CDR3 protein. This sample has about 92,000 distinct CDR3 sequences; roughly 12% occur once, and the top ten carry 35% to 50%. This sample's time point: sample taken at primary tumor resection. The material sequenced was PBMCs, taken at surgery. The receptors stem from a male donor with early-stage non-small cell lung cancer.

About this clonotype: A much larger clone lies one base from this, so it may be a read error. The CDR3 region has the DNA TGTGCCAGCGGTTACTCGAAGGGACAGGATCAATTCTCTGGAAACACCATATATTTT. Its protein product is CASGYSKGQDQFSGNTIYF. This sequence joins TRBV6-6 and TRBJ1-3; 8 bases agree with TRBD1. CDR1 MNHNY and CDR2 SVGAGI come from the germline V gene (reference sequence). This CDR3 spans 19 amino acids.

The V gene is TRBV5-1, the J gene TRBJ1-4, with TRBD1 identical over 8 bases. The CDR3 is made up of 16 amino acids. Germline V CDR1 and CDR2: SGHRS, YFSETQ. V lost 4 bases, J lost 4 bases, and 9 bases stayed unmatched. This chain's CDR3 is CASSGQGQGLNEKLFF. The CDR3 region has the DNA TGCGCCAGCAGCGGGCAAGGACAGGGCCTTAATGAAAAACTGTTTTTT. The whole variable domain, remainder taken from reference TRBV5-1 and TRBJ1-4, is KAGVTQTPRYLIKTRGQQVTLSCSPISGHRSVSWYQQTPGQGLQFLFEYFSETQRNKGNFPGRFSGRQFSNSRSEMNVSTLELGDSALYLCASSGQGQGLNEKLFFGSGTQLSVL.

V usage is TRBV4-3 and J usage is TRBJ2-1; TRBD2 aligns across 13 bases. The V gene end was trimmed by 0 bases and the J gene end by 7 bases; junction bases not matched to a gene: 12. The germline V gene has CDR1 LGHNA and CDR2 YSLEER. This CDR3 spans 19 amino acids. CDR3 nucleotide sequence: TGCGCCAGCAGCCAAGAAACTAGCGGGAGGGGCGGGACACAAAATGAGCAGTTCTTC. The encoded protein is CASSQETSGRGGTQNEQFF.

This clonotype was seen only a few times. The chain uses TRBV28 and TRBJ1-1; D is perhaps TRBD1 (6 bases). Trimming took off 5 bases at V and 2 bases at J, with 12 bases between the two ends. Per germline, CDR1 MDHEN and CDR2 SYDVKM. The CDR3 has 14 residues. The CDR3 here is CASSPRTANTEAFF. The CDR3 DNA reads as TGTGCCAGCAGTCCGCGGACAGCTAACACTGAAGCTTTCTTT.

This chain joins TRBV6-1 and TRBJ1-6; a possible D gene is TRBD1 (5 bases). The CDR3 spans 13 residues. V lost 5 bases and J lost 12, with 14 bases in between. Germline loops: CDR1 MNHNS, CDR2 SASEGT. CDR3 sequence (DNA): TGTGCCAGCAGTCCCACGACAGCCCAACCCCTCCACTTT. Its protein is CASSPTTAQPLHF.

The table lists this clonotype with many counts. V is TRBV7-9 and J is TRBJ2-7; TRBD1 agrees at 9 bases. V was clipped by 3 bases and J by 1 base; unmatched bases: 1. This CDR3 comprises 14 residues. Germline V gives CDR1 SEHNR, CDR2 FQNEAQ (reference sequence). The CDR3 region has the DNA TGTGCCAGCAGCTTCGGGACAGGGTCCTACGAGCAGTACTTC. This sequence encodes CASSFGTGSYEQYF.

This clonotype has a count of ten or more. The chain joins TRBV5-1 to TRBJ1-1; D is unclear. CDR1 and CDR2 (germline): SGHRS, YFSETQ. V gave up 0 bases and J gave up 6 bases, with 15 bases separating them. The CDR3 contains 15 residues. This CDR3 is CASSLDGGRRSEAFF. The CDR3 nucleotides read TGCGCCAGCAGCTTGGATGGAGGGAGGAGATCTGAAGCTTTCTTT.

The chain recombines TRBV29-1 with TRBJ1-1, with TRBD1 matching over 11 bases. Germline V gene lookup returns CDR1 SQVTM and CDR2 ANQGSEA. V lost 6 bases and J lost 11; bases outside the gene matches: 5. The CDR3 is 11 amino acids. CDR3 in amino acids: CSVEDRGLAFF. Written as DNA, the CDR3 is TGCAGCGTCGAGGACAGGGGGCTGGCTTTCTTT. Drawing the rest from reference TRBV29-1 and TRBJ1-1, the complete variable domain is SAVISQKPSRDICQRGTSLTIQCQVDSQVTMMFWYRQQPGQSLTLIATANQGSEATYESGFVIDKFPISRPNLTFSTLTVSNMSPEDSSIYLCSVEDRGLAFFGQGTRLTVV.

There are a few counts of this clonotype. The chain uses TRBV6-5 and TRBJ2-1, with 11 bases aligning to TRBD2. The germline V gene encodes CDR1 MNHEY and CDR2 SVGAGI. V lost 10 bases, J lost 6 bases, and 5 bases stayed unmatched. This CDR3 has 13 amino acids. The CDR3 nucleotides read TGTGCCACACGACTAGCGGGGCCCAATGAGCAGTTCTTC. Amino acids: CATRLAGPNEQFF.

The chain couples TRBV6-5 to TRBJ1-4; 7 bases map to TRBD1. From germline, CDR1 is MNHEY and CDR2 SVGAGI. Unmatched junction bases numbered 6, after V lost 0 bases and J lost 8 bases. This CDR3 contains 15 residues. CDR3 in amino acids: CASSYSTGSGEKLFF. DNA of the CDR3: TGTGCCAGCAGTTACTCGACAGGGAGTGGAGAAAAACTGTTTTTT.

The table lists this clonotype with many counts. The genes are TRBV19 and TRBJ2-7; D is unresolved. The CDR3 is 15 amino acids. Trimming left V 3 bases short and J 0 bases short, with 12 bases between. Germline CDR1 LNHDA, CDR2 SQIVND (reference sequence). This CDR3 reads CASSIVVGRSYEQYF. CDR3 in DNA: TGTGCCAGTAGTATCGTTGTCGGACGCTCCTACGAGCAGTACTTC.

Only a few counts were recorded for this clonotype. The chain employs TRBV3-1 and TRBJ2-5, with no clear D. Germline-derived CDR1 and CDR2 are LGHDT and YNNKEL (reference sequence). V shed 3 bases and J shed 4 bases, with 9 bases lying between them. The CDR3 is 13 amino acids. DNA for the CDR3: TGTGCCAGCAGCCATCTCTCTTCAGAGACCCAGTACTTC. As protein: CASSHLSSETQYF.

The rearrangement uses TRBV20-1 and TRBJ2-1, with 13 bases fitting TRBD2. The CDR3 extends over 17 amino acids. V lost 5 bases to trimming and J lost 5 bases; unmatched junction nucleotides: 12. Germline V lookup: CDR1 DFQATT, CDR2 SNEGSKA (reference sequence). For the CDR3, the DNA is TGCAGTGCTCGACGGACTAGCGGGAGAGGTGGGCACAATGAGCAGTTCTTC. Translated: CSARRTSGRGGHNEQFF.

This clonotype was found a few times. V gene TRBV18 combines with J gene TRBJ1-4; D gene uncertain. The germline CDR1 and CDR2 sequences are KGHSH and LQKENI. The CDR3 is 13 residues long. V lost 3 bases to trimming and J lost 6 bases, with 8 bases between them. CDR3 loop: CASSPGGDEKLFF. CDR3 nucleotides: TGTGCCAGCTCACCCGGTGGGGATGAAAAACTGTTTTTT.

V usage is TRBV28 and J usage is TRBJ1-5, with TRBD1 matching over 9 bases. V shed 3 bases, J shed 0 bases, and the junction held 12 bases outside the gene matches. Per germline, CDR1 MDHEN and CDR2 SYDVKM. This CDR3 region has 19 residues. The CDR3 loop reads CASSFPRTGDTYSNQPQHF. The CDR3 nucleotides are TGTGCCAGCAGTTTCCCAAGGACAGGGGACACCTATAGCAATCAGCCCCAGCATTTT. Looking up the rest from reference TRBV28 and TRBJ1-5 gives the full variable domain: DVKVTQSSRYLVKRTGEKVFLECVQDMDHENMFWYRQDPGLGLRLIYFSYDVKMKEKGDIPEGYSVSREKKERFSLILESASTNQTSMYLCASSFPRTGDTYSNQPQHFGDGTRLSIL.

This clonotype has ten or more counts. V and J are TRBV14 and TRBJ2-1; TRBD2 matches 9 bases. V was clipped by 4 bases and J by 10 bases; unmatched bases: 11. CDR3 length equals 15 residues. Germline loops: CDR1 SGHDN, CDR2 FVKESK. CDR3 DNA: TGTGCCAGCAGCCCTTCGACTAGCGGTCTAAGAGAGCAGTTCTTC. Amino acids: CASSPSTSGLREQFF.

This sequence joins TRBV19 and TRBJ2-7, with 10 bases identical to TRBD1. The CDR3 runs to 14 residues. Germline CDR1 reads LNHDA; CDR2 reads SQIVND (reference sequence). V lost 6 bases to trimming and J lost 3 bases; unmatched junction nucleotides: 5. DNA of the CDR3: TGTGCCAGTAGACCGGACAGGGGGAGCTACGAGCAGTACTTC. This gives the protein CASRPDRGSYEQYF.

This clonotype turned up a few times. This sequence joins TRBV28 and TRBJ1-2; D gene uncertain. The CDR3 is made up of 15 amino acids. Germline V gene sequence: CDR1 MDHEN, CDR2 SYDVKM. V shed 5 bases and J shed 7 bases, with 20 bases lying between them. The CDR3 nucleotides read TGTGCCAGCAGTCCTCCGACTGCACCCTGGGGTGGCTACACCTTC. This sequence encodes CASSPPTAPWGGYTF.

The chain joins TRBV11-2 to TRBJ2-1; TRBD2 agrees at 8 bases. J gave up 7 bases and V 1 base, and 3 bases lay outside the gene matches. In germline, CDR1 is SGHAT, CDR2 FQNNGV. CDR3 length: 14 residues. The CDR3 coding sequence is TGTGCCAGCAGCTTAGCGGGGGGGAGAAATGAGCAGTTCTTC. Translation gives CASSLAGGRNEQFF. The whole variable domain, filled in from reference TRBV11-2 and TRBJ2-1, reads EAGVAQSPRYKIIEKRQSVAFWCNPISGHATLYWYQQILGQGPKLLIQFQNNGVVDDSQLPKDRFSAERLKGVDSTLKIQPAKLEDSAVYLCASSLAGGRNEQFFGPGTRLTVL.

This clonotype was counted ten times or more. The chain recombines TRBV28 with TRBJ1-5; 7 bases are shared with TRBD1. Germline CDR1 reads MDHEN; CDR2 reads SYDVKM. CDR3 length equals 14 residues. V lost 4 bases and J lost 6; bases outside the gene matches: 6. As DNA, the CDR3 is TGTGCCAGCAGTTCGATACAGGGGAGTCAGCCCCAGCATTTT. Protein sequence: CASSSIQGSQPQHF.